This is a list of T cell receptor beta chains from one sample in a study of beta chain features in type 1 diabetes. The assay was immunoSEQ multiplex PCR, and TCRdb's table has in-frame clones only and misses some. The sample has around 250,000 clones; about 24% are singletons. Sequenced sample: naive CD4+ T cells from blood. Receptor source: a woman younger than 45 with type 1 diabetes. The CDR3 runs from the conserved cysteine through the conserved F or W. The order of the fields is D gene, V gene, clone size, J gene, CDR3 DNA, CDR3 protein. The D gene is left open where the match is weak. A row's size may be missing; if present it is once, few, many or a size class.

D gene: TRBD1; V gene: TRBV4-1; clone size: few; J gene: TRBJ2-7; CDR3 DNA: TGCGCCAGCAGCCGCGGACAGGGGGGCGGATACGAGCAGTACTTC; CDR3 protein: CASSRGQGGGYEQYF
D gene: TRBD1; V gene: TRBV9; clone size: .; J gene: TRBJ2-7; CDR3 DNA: TGTGCCAGCAGCGTAGTTTCAGGACAGGTCCTCCACGAGCAGTACTTC; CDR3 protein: CASSVVSGQVLHEQYF
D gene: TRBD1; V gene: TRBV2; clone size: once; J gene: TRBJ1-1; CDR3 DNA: TGTGCCAGCAGTGAAGGGACAGGGGGTACTGAAGCTTTCTTT; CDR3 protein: CASSEGTGGTEAFF
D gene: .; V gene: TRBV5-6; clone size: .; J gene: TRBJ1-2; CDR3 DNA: TGTGCCAGCAGCTTGTGGAACAGCTATGGCTACACCTTC; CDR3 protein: CASSLWNSYGYTF
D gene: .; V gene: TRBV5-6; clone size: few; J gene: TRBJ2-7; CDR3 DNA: TGTGCCAGCAGTCCTCACCTGCCCAAGGACATCTGGAGCTCCTACGAGCAGTACTTC; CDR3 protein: CASSPHLPKDIWSSYEQYF
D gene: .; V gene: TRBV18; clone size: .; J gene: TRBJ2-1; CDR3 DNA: TGTGCCAGCTCACCCTTCGATGGACGGGGATCGGGCAATGAGCAGTTCTTC; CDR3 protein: CASSPFDGRGSGNEQFF
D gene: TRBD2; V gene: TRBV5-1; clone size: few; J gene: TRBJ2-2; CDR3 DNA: TGCGCCAGCAGCGAGGTAGCGGGAGCAGGGGAGCTGTTTTTT; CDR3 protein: CASSEVAGAGELFF
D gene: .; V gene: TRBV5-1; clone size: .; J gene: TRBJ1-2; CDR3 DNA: TGCGCCAGCGCCTCTTCAGGGTCCTATGGCTACACCTTC; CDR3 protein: CASASSGSYGYTF
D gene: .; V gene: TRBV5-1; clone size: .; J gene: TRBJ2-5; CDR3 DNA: TGCGCCAGCAGCTCGGACGAGGGCTGGGAGACCCAGTACTTC; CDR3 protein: CASSSDEGWETQYF
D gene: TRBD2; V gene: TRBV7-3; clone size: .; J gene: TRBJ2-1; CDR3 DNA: TGTGCCAGCAGTTACGGTAGCGGGATGGCCTACAATGAGCAGTTCTTC; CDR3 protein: CASSYGSGMAYNEQFF
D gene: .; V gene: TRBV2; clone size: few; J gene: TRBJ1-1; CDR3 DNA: TGTGCCAGCAGTGAAACGGAGATGAACACTGAAGCTTTCTTT; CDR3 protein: CASSETEMNTEAFF
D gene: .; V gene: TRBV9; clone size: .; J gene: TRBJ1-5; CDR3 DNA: TGTGCCAGCAGTGGTGGACTTACACCCGATCAGCCCCAGCATTTT; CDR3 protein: CASSGGLTPDQPQHF
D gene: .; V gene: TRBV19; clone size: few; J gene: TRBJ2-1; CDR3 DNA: TGTGCCAGTAGCCTGCGTAATGAGCAGTTCTTC; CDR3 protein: CASSLRNEQFF
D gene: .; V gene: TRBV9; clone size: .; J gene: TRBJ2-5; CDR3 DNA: TGTGCCAGCAGCGTAGGTCGGCAAGAGACCCAGTACTTC; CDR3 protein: CASSVGRQETQYF
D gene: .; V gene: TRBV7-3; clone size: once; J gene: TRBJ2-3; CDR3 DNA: TGTGCCAGCAGCTTAAGCGGAGGGACAGATACGCAGTATTTT; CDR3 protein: CASSLSGGTDTQYF
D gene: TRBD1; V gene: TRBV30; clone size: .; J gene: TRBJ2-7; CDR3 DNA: TGTGCCTGGAAACTCGGGACAGAGAGTTACGAGCAGTACTTC; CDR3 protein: CAWKLGTESYEQYF
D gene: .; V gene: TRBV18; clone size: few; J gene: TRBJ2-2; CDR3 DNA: TGTGCCAGCTCACCATCGGGGACCGGGGAGCTGTTTTTT; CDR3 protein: CASSPSGTGELFF
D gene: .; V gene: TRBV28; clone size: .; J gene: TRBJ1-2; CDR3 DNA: TGTGCCAGCAGTTTCCGGACAGACTATGGCTACACCTTC; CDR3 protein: CASSFRTDYGYTF
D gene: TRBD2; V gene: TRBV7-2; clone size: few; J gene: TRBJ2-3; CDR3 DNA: TGTGCCAGCAGCTTCCTAGCGGACGGTAACACAGATACGCAGTATTTT; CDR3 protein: CASSFLADGNTDTQYF
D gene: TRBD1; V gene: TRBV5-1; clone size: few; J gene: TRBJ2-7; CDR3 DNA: TGCGCCAGCAGCTCGACAGGGAGCCTCTACGAGCAGTACTTC; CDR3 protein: CASSSTGSLYEQYF
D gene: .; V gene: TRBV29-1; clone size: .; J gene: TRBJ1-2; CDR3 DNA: TGCAGCGTTGACCGGGGGAATGACTATGGCTACACCTTC; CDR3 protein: CSVDRGNDYGYTF
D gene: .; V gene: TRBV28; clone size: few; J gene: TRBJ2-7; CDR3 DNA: TGTGCCAGCAGCACGACTAGGATCTACGAGCAGTACTTC; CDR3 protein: CASSTTRIYEQYF
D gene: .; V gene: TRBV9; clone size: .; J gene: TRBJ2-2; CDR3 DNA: TGTGCCAGCAGCGTAGGTCGAGGGAGTGAGGGTACCGGGGAGCTGTTTTTT; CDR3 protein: CASSVGRGSEGTGELFF
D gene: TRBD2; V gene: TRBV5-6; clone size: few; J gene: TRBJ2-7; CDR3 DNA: TGTGCCAGCAGCTTGGAGGGACTAGCTGTGGAGCAGTACTTC; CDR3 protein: CASSLEGLAVEQYF
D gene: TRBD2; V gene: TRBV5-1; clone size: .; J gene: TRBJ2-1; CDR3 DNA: TGCGCCAGCAGCTTGGATGGGACTAGCGGCTACAATGAGCAGTTCTTC; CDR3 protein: CASSLDGTSGYNEQFF
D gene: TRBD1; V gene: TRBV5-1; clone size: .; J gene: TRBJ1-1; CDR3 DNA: TGCGCCAGCAGCCTACGGGACAGGGGAACTGAAGCTTTCTTT; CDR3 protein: CASSLRDRGTEAFF
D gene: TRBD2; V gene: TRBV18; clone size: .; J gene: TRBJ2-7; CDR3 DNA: TGTGCCAGCTCACTCGGACTAGCGGGAACCTACGAGCAGTACTTC; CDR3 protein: CASSLGLAGTYEQYF
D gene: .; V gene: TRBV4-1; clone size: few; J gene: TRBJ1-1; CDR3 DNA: TGCGCCAGCAGCCAAGACAGGGTCGGGAGCACTGAAGCTTTCTTT; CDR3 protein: CASSQDRVGSTEAFF
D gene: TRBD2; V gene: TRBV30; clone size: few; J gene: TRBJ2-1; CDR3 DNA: TGTGCCGGCCGTACTAGCGGAAACTACAATGAGCAGTTCTTC; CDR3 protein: CAGRTSGNYNEQFF
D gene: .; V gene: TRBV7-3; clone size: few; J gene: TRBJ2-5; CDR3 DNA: TGTGCCAGCAGCTCCCGACTCAAAGAGACCCAGTACTTC; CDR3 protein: CASSSRLKETQYF
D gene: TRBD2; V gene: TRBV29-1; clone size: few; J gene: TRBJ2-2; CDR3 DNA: TGCAGCGTTCACACTTATGGACTAGCGGGAGTGAGGACCGGGGAGCTGTTTTTT; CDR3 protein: CSVHTYGLAGVRTGELFF
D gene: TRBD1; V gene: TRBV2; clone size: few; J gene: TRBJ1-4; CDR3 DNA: TGTGCCAGCAGTCAAGAGACAGGGGGCAAAAAACTGTTTTTT; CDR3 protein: CASSQETGGKKLFF
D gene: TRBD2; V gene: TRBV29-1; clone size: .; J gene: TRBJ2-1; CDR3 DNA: TGCAGCGTTGTTGGACTAGCGCGGGAGAATGAGCAGTTCTTC; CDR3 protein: CSVVGLARENEQFF
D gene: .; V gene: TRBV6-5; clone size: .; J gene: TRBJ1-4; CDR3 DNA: TGTGCCAGCAGTTACGGGGCGGCAGAATGGGAAAAACTGTTTTTT; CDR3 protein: CASSYGAAEWEKLFF
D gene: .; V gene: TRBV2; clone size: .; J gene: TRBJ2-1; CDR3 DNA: TGTGCCAGCAATAGGGGCGTTAATGAGCAGTTCTTC; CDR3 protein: CASNRGVNEQFF
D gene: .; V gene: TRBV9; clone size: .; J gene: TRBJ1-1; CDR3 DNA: TGTGCCAGCAGCGTAGTTCCGTCGAACACTGAAGCTTTCTTT; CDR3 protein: CASSVVPSNTEAFF
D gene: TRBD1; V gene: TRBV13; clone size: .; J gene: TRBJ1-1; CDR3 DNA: TGTGCCAGCAGCCGGACAGGGGGGAACACTGAAGCTTTCTTT; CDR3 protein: CASSRTGGNTEAFF
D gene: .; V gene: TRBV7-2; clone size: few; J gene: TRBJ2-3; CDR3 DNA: TGTGCCAGCAGCTTAGGAGTTGGACTAACAGATACGCAGTATTTT; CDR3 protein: CASSLGVGLTDTQYF
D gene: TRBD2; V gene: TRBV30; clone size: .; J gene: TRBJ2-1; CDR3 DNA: TGTGCCTGGAGTGTTCTAGCGGGGGGTGAGCAGTTCTTC; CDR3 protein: CAWSVLAGGEQFF
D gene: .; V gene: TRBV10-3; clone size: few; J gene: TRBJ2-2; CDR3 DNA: TGTGCCGCCCGGGACTCCCAATCATGGAACACCGGGGAGCTGTTTTTT; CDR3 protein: CAARDSQSWNTGELFF
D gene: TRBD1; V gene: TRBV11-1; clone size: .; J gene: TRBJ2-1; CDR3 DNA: TGTGCCAGCAGCTTCACGCAGGGGGACTACAATGAGCAGTTCTTC; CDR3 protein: CASSFTQGDYNEQFF
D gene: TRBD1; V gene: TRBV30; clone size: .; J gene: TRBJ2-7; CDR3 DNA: TGTGCCTGGAGTGTAGGGGGCCCAAGGGAGCAGTACTTC; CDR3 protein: CAWSVGGPREQYF
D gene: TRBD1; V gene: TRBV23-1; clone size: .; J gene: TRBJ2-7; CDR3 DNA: TGCGCCAGCAGTCAATCGCACGGGGACAGGTTGTACGAGCAGTACTTC; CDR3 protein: CASSQSHGDRLYEQYF
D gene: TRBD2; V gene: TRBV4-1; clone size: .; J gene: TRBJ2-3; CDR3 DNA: TGCGCCAGCAGCTACCTGGGACTAGCGGGAGGTACAGATACGCAGTATTTT; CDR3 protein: CASSYLGLAGGTDTQYF
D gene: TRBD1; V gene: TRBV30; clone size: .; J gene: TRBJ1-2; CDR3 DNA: TGTGCCTGGAGTGAGGGGGCCCTGGACTATGGCTACACCTTC; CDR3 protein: CAWSEGALDYGYTF
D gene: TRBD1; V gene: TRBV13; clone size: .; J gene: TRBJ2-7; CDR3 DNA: TGTGCCAGCAGCGCACGACAGGGGCCCTACGAGCAGTACTTC; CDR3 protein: CASSARQGPYEQYF
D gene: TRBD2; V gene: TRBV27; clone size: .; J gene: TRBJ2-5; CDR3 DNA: TGTGCCAGCAGTCACACACTAGCGGGGGACCAAGAGACCCAGTACTTC; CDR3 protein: CASSHTLAGDQETQYF